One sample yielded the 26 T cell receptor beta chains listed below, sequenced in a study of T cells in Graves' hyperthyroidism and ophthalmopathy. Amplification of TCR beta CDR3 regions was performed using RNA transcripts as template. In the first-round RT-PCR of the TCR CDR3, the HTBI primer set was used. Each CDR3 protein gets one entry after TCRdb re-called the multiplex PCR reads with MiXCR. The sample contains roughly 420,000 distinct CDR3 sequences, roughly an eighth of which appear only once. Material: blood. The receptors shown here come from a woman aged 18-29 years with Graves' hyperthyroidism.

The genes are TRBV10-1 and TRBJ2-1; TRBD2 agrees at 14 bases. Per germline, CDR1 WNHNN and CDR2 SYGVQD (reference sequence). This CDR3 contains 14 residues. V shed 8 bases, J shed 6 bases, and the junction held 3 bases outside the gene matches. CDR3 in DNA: TGCGCCAGCGGGACTAGCGGGAGTATCAATGAGCAGTTCTTC. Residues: CASGTSGSINEQFF.

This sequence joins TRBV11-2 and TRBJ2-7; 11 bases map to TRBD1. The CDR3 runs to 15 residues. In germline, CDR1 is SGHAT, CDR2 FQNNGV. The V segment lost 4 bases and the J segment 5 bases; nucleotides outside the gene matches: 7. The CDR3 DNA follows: TGTGCCAGCAGCTCAGTAGGGACAGGGGGACACGAGCAGTACTTC. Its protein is CASSSVGTGGHEQYF.

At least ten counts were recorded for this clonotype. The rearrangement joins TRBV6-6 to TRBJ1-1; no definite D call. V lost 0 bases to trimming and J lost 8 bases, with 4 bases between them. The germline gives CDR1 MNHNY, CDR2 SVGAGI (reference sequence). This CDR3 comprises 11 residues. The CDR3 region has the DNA TGTGCCAGCAGTTACTCTGACGAAGCTTTCTTT. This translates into CASSYSDEAFF.

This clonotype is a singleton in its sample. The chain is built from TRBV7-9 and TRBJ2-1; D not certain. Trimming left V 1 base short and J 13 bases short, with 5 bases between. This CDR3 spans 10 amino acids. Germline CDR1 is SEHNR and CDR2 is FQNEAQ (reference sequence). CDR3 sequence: CASSLGSQFF. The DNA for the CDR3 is TGTGCCAGCAGCTTAGGTTCTCAGTTCTTC.

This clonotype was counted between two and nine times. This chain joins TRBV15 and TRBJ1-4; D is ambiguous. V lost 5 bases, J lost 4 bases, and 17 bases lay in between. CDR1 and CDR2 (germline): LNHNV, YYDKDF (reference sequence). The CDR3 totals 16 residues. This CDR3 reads CATSGPERELNEKLFF. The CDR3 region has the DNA TGTGCCACCAGCGGCCCCGAGAGGGAGCTTAATGAAAAACTGTTTTTT.

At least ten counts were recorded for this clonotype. The CDR3 is CASSHYKGNEQFF. CDR3 nucleotides: TGTGCCAGCAGCCACTACAAAGGGAATGAGCAGTTCTTC. The rearrangement links TRBV27 to TRBJ2-1; D remains unclear. Germline V lookup: CDR1 MNHEY, CDR2 SMNVEV (reference sequence). Trimming left V 6 bases short and J 7 bases short, with 13 bases between. The CDR3 contains 13 residues.

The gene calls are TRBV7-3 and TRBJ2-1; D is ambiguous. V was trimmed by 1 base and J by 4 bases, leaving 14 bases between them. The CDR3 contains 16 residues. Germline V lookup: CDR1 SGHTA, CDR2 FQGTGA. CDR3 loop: CASSLIPDSKYNEQFF. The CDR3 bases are TGTGCCAGCAGCTTAATCCCCGACTCAAAATACAATGAGCAGTTCTTC.

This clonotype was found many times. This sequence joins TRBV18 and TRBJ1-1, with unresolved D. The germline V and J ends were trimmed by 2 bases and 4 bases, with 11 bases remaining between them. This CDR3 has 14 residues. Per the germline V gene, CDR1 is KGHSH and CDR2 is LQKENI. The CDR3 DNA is TGTGCCAGCTCACCAGGAGGGTTGGTCACTGAAGCTTTCTTT. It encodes CASSPGGLVTEAFF.

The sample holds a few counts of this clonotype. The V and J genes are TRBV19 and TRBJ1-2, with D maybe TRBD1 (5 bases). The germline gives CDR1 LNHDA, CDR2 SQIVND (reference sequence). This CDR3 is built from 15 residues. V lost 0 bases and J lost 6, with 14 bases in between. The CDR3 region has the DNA TGTGCCAGTAGTATAGATCGGTGGGACGCCAATGGCTACACCTTC. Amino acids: CASSIDRWDANGYTF.

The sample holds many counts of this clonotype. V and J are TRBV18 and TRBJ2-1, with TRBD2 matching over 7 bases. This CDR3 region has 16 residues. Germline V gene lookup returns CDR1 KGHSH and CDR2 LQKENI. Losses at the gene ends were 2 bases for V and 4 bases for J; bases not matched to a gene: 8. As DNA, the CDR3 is TGTGCCAGCTCACCAGGCCTAGCGGAGGCTTACAATGAGCAGTTCTTC. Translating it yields CASSPGLAEAYNEQFF.

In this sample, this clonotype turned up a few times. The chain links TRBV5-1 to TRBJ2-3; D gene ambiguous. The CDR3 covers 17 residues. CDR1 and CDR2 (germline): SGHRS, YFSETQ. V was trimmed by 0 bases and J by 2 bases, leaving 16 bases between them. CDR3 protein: CASSLAWSFFDTDTQYF. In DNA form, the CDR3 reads TGCGCCAGCAGCTTGGCATGGAGCTTTTTCGACACAGATACGCAGTATTTT.

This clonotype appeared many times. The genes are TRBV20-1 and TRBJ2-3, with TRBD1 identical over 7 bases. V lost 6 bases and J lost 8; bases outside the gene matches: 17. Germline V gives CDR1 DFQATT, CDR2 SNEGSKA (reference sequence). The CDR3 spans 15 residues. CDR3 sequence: CSANTRPGQIITQYF. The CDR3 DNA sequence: TGCAGTGCCAATACAAGGCCGGGACAGATTATTACGCAGTATTTT.

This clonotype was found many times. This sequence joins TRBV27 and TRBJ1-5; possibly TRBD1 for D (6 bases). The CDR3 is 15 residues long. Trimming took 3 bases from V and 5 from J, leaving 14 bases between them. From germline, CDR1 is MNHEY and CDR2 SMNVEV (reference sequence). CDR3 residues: CASSLGARPDQPQHF. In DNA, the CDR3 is TGTGCCAGCAGTTTGGGGGCCCGCCCGGATCAGCCCCAGCATTTT.

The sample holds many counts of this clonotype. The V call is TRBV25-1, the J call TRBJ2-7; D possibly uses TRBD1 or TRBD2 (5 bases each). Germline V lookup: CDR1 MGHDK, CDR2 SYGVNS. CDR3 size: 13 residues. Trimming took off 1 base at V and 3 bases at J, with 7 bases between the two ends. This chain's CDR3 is CASSEFGGYEQYF. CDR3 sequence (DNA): TGTGCCAGCAGTGAATTTGGGGGCTACGAGCAGTACTTC.

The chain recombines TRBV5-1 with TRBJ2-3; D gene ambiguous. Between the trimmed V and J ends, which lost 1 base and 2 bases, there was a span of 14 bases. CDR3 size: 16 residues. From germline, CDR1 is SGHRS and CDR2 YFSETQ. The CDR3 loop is CASSLRFNQPTDTQYF. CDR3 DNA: TGCGCCAGCAGCTTGAGGTTCAATCAACCCACAGATACGCAGTATTTT.

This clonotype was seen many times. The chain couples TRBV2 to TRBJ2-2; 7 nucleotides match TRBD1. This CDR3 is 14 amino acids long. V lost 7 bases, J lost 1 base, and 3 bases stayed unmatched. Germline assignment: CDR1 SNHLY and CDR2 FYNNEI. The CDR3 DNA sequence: TGTGCCAGCAAGGGACAGCTGAACACCGGGGAGCTGTTTTTT. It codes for CASKGQLNTGELFF.

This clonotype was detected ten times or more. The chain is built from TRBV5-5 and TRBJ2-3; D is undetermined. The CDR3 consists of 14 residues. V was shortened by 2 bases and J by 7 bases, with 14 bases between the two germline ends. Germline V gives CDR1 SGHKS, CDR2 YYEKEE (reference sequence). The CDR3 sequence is CASSLDTVGHTQYF. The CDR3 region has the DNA TGTGCCAGCAGCTTAGACACGGTCGGACATACGCAGTATTTT. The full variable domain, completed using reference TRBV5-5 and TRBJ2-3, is DAGVTQSPTHLIKTRGQQVTLRCSPISGHKSVSWYQQVLGQGPQFIFQYYEKEERGRGNFPDRFSARQFPNYSSELNVNALLLGDSALYLCASSLDTVGHTQYFGPGTRLTVL.

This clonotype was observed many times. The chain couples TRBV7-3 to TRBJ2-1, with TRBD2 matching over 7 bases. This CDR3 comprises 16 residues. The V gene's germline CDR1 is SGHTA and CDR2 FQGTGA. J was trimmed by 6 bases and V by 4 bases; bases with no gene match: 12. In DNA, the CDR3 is TGTGCCAGCAGCTCCCAGCCGTGGCGGGAGTTCAATGAGCAGTTCTTC. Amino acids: CASSSQPWREFNEQFF.

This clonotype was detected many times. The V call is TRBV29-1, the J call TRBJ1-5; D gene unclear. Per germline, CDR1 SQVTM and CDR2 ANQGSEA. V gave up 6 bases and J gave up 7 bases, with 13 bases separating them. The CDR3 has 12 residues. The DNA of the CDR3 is TGCAGCGTGGGCGGAGGGAGCCAGCCCCAGCATTTT. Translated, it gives CSVGGGSQPQHF.

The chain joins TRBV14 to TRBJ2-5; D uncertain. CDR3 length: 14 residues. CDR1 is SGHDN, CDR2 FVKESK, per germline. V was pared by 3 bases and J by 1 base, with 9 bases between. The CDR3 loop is CASSQRHVQETQYF. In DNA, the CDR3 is TGTGCCAGCAGCCAGCGACACGTCCAAGAGACCCAGTACTTC.

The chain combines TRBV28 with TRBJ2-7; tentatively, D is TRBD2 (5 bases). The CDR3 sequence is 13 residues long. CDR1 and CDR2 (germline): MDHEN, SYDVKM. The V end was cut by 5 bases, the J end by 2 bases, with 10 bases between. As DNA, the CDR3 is TGTGCCAGCAGTCGGGCCGGGACCTACGAGCAGTACTTC. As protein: CASSRAGTYEQYF.

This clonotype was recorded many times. The CDR3 sequence is CASSSKILDRDNYNEQFF. For the CDR3, the DNA is TGTGCCAGCAGTTCAAAAATCCTGGACAGGGATAACTACAATGAGCAGTTCTTC. This chain links TRBV28 with TRBJ2-1; 8 bases match TRBD1. CDR3 length: 18 amino acids. CDR1 MDHEN and CDR2 SYDVKM come from the germline V gene. J lost 3 bases, V lost 4 bases, and 14 bases had no gene match.

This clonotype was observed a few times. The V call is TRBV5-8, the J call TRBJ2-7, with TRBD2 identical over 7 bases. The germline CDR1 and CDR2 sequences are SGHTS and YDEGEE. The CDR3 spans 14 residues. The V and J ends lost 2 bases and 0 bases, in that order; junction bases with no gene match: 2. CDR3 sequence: CASSFGGISYEQYF. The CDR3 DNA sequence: TGTGCCAGCAGCTTCGGGGGGATCTCCTACGAGCAGTACTTC.

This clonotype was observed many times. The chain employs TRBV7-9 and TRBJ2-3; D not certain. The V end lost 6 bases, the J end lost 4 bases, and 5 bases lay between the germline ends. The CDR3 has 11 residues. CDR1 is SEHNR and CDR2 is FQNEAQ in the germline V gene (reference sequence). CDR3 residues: CASSFSDTQYF. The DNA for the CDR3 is TGTGCCAGCAGTTTTTCAGATACGCAGTATTTT.

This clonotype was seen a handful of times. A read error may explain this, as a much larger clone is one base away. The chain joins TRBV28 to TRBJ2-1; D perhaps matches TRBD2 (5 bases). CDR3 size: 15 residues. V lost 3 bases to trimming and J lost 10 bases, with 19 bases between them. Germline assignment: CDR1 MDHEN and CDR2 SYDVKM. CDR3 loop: CASSFPIGESTEQFF. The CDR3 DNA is TGTGCCAGCAGTTTCCCTATTGGGGAGAGCACCGAGCAGTTCTTC. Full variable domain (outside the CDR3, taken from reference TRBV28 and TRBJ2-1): DVKVTQSSRYLVKRTGEKVFLECVQDMDHENMFWYRQDPGLGLRLIYFSYDVKMKEKGDIPEGYSVSREKKERFSLILESASTNQTSMYLCASSFPIGESTEQFFGPGTRLTVL.

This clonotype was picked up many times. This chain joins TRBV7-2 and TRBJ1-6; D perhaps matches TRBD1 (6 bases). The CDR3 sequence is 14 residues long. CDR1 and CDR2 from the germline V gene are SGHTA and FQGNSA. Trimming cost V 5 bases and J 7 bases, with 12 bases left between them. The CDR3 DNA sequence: TGTGCCAGCAGCCCGGACAGTGAAAATTCACCCCTCCACTTT. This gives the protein CASSPDSENSPLHF.